The rows below give T cell receptor beta chains drawn from one sample of a study of cytomegalovirus exposure and HLA in healthy donors. Measured with immunoSEQ multiplex PCR; TCRdb has only the in-frame clones, and not every one. The repertoire holds fewer than 140,000 clones, 71% seen once, with 2.8% in the top ten. Sequencing was performed on PBMCs. The receptor source for this set is a female donor in good health and CMV-seronegative. Both conserved end residues are part of each CDR3. D genes are given only for firm matches. The size of a clone is reported for some rows only, either as once, few or many, or as a class for expanded clones.

D gene	V gene	clone size	J gene	CDR3 protein	CDR3 DNA
TRBD1	TRBV6-5	NA	TRBJ1-2	CASSSGTGIYGYTF	TGTGCCAGCAGTTCCGGGACAGGGATTTATGGCTACACCTTC
NA	TRBV7-7	NA	TRBJ2-3	CASSLGPTDTQYF	TGTGCTAGCAGCTTGGGCCCTACAGATACGCAGTATTTT
NA	TRBV18	NA	TRBJ2-7	CASSPPRPPYEQYF	TGTGCCAGCTCACCACCCAGGCCTCCCTACGAGCAGTACTTC
TRBD2	TRBV6-6	few	TRBJ2-1	CASSFLGGENEQFF	TGTGCCAGCAGTTTCTTGGGAGGGGAGAATGAGCAGTTCTTC
NA	TRBV7-8	NA	TRBJ2-1	CASTSPNEQFF	TGTGCCAGCACCTCCCCCAATGAGCAGTTCTTC
TRBD2	TRBV27	NA	TRBJ2-3	CASAWRERGDTQYF	TGTGCCTCCGCCTGGCGGGAGAGGGGAGATACGCAGTATTTT
NA	TRBV5-4	NA	TRBJ2-3	CASSLRVGGEDTQYF	TGTGCCAGCAGCTTGCGTGTAGGCGGGGAGGATACGCAGTATTTT
NA	TRBV6-1	NA	TRBJ2-3	CASSEAGGGYTDTQYF	TGTGCCAGCAGTGAAGCGGGAGGAGGGTACACAGATACGCAGTATTTT
TRBD1	TRBV23-1	NA	TRBJ2-5	CASSQPLTGDQETQYF	TGCGCCAGCAGTCAACCCCTAACAGGGGACCAAGAGACCCAGTACTTC
NA	TRBV6-1	few	TRBJ2-1	CASSEVTLNNEQFF	TGTGCCAGCAGTGAAGTTACGCTAAACAATGAGCAGTTCTTC
TRBD2	TRBV29-1	few	TRBJ2-3	CSVVGGRAKDTQYF	TGCAGCGTTGTAGGTGGGAGGGCCAAAGATACGCAGTATTTT
NA	TRBV27	NA	TRBJ1-1	CASSLGRPNTEAFF	TGTGCCAGCAGTTTGGGCAGGCCGAACACTGAAGCTTTCTTT
NA	TRBV21-1	NA	TRBJ2-7	CASSKALSSGSSYEQYF	TGCGCCAGCAGCAAAGCGCTTTCTAGCGGGAGCTCCTACGAGCAGTACTTC
TRBD1	TRBV9	NA	TRBJ2-1	CASSPRPLDRDNEQFF	TGTGCCAGCAGCCCTAGACCGTTGGACAGGGACAATGAGCAGTTCTTC
TRBD2	TRBV5-4	NA	TRBJ2-1	CASSPPSGRDFNEQFF	TGTGCCAGCAGCCCTCCTAGCGGGAGGGACTTCAATGAGCAGTTCTTC
NA	TRBV12-5	NA	TRBJ2-5	CASGFIPETQYF	TGTGCTAGTGGTTTTATTCCGGAGACCCAGTACTTC
TRBD2	TRBV6-1	NA	TRBJ2-5	CTSSGPGLAIETQYF	TGTACCAGCAGTGGTCCGGGACTAGCAATCGAGACCCAGTACTTC
NA	TRBV29-1	NA	TRBJ2-1	CSVETQRNNEQFF	TGTAGCGTTGAAACCCAGCGGAACAATGAGCAGTTCTTC
NA	TRBV5-5	NA	TRBJ2-1	CASSLLRGWGSSEFF	TGTGCCAGCAGCTTGCTGAGGGGGTGGGGCAGTTCGGAGTTCTTC
TRBD1	TRBV19	NA	TRBJ1-5	CASSKQGMIEPQHF	TGTGCCAGTAGTAAACAGGGGATGATAGAGCCCCAGCATTTT
NA	TRBV7-9	once	TRBJ2-1	CASSAPPGEQFF	TGTGCCAGCAGCGCGCCCCCAGGCGAGCAGTTCTTC
NA	TRBV5-1	medium-sized	TRBJ1-1	CASSLAAGSGTEAFF	TGCGCCAGCAGCTTGGCCGCAGGGTCGGGCACTGAAGCTTTCTTT
TRBD2	TRBV4-1	once	TRBJ2-7	CASSQDRLAGVHEQYF	TGCGCCAGCAGCCAAGATCGGCTAGCGGGAGTTCACGAGCAGTACTTC
NA	TRBV28	NA	TRBJ2-7	CASSLGLPGEQYF	TGTGCCAGCAGTTTGGGACTCCCGGGGGAGCAGTACTTC
TRBD2	TRBV4-1	few	TRBJ2-7	CASSQDPSSGRWPEQYF	TGCGCCAGCAGCCAAGACCCCTCTAGCGGGAGATGGCCCGAGCAGTACTTC
NA	TRBV18	NA	TRBJ1-1	CASSRSLQGTLDAFF	TGTGCCAGCTCACGTAGCCTGCAGGGTACCCTTGACGCTTTCTTT
TRBD2	TRBV7-9	NA	TRBJ2-1	CASSSTSGSDNEQFF	TGTGCCAGCAGCTCGACTAGCGGGAGCGACAATGAGCAGTTCTTC
TRBD2	TRBV30	NA	TRBJ2-3	CAWTSLLAGGPNLRGTDTQYF	TGTGCCTGGACAAGTCTACTAGCGGGAGGGCCTAATTTACGGGGCACAGATACGCAGTATTTT
NA	TRBV30	NA	TRBJ1-2	CAWSVEFNYGYTF	TGTGCCTGGAGTGTAGAGTTTAACTATGGCTACACCTTC
NA	TRBV25-1	NA	TRBJ2-7	CASSQGQIYEQYF	TGTGCCAGCAGTCAAGGACAGATCTACGAGCAGTACTTC
NA	TRBV4-1	NA	TRBJ2-7	CASSQDYKTSQVYEQYF	TGCGCCAGCAGCCAAGATTATAAGACTAGTCAAGTGTACGAGCAGTACTTC
TRBD1	TRBV7-7	once	TRBJ2-1	CASSLIGTGDNEQFF	TGTGCTAGCAGCTTAATCGGGACAGGGGACAATGAGCAGTTCTTC
TRBD1	TRBV7-3	NA	TRBJ2-7	CASSLMRGTEYEQYF	TGTGCCAGCAGCTTAATGAGGGGGACAGAATACGAGCAGTACTTC
TRBD1	TRBV6-1	NA	TRBJ1-2	CASSFRDRAGGYTF	TGTGCCAGCAGCTTCCGGGACAGGGCGGGTGGCTACACCTTC
TRBD2	TRBV7-8	NA	TRBJ2-3	CASSPRTSGRAADTQYF	TGTGCCAGCAGCCCCCGGACTAGCGGGAGGGCCGCAGATACGCAGTATTTT
NA	TRBV2	NA	TRBJ1-2	CASSPLRTTNYGYTF	TGTGCCAGCAGTCCACTTAGGACAACCAACTATGGCTACACCTTC
NA	TRBV6-6	NA	TRBJ2-6	CASSYRTGLWANVLTF	TGTGCCAGCAGTTACCGGACTGGCCTCTGGGCCAACGTCCTGACTTTC
NA	TRBV30	NA	TRBJ2-5	CARGTTGQETQYF	TGTGCCCGGGGGACGACAGGGCAAGAGACCCAGTACTTC
TRBD1	TRBV7-2	NA	TRBJ2-7	CASSLEGATGYEQYF	TGTGCCAGCAGCTTAGAGGGGGCGACCGGTTACGAGCAGTACTTC
NA	TRBV5-5	NA	TRBJ2-4	CASSPGAKNIQYF	TGTGCCAGCAGCCCGGGGGCCAAAAACATTCAGTACTTC
NA	TRBV11-2	NA	TRBJ1-4	CASSFAATNEKLFF	TGTGCCAGCAGCTTCGCGGCAACTAATGAAAAACTGTTTTTT
TRBD1	TRBV5-1	NA	TRBJ1-1	CASSRQGGGTEAFF	TGCGCCAGCAGTAGACAGGGTGGGGGCACTGAAGCTTTCTTT
NA	TRBV27	NA	TRBJ1-1	CASTPFEGDTEAFF	TGTGCCAGCACCCCTTTCGAAGGAGACACTGAAGCTTTCTTT
NA	TRBV27	NA	TRBJ1-1	CASSLRGATEAFF	TGTGCCAGCAGTTTGCGGGGGGCTACTGAAGCTTTCTTT
NA	TRBV19	NA	TRBJ1-2	CASSIDQDRRYGYTF	TGTGCCAGTAGTATAGATCAAGACAGGCGATATGGCTACACCTTC
NA	TRBV6-1	NA	TRBJ2-2	CASSEAGGGTGELFF	TGTGCCAGCAGTGAAGCGGGAGGGGGCACCGGGGAGCTGTTTTTT
TRBD1	TRBV9	NA	TRBJ2-7	CASSPGTGLDEQYF	TGTGCCAGCAGCCCCGGGACAGGGCTCGACGAGCAGTACTTC
TRBD1	TRBV28	NA	TRBJ2-1	CASSSGQGKLDYNEQFF	TGTGCCAGCAGTTCGGGACAGGGAAAACTTGATTACAATGAGCAGTTCTTC
NA	TRBV18	NA	TRBJ2-1	CASSPPRGHNEQFF	TGTGCCAGCTCACCACCGCGAGGGCACAATGAGCAGTTCTTC
NA	TRBV7-6	NA	TRBJ1-1	CASSVDRKEAFF	TGTGCCAGCAGCGTTGACAGAAAAGAAGCTTTCTTT
NA	TRBV6-4	NA	TRBJ2-3	CASSDFAGFSKDTQYF	TGTGCCAGCAGTGACTTTGCGGGATTTTCGAAAGATACGCAGTATTTT
TRBD1	TRBV4-1	few	TRBJ2-5	CASSSGQLLETQYF	TGCGCCAGCAGCTCGGGACAGCTTTTGGAGACCCAGTACTTC
NA	TRBV4-1	NA	TRBJ2-7	CASSPRQGKGYEQYF	TGCGCCAGCAGCCCGCGGCAGGGGAAGGGATACGAGCAGTACTTC